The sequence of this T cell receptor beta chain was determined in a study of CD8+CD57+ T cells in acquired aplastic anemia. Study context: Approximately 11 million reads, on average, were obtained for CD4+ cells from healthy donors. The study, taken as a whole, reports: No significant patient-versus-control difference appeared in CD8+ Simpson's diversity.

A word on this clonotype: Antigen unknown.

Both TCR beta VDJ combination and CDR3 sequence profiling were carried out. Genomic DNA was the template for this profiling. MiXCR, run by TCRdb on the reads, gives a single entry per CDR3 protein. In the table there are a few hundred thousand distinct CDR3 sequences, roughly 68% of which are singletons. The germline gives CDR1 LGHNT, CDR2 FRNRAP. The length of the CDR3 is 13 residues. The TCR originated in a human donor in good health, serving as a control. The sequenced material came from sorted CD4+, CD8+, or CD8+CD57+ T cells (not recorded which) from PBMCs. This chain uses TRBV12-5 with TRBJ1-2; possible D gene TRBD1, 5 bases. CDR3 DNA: TGTGCCAGCAGTAAAGCGGTGGGGGATGGCTACACCTTC. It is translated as CASSKAVGDGYTF.